The rows below give T cell receptor beta chains drawn from one sample of a study of molecular identifiers for immune sequencing clone quantification. TCRdb redid the calling of the PCR reads with MiXCR, one entry per CDR3 protein. There are a few hundred thousand distinct CDR3 sequences in the sample; around a fifth occur only once, and roughly 0.81% lies in the top ten. The sample consisted of naive CD8+ T cells from blood, with Jurkat cell RNA spiked in. These receptors were obtained from a human donor in good health. Some libraries in this study had Jurkat cell RNA spiked in. Each CDR3 is given with its conserved first and last residue. The order of the fields is V gene, D gene, J gene, clone size, CDR3 DNA, CDR3 protein. D genes are given only for firm matches. The size field is filled for only some rows; it gives once, few, many or a size class.

>TRBV5-1|NA|TRBJ1-5|NA
TGCGCCAGCAGCTTGGGGGACCCATATAGCAATCAGCCCCAGCATTTT
CASSLGDPYSNQPQHF
>TRBV6-5|TRBD1|TRBJ1-1|NA
TGTGCCAGCAGTGTCGGACAGGAGCCGAACACTGAAGCTTTCTTT
CASSVGQEPNTEAFF
>TRBV7-9|TRBD1|TRBJ1-4|few
TGTGCCAGCAGCTTAGTATCGACAGGGGAATATGAAAAACTGTTTTTT
CASSLVSTGEYEKLFF
>TRBV6-5|TRBD1|TRBJ2-7|many
TGTGCCAGCAGTATTTCGGGACAGGGGTCCTACGAGCAGTACTTC
CASSISGQGSYEQYF
>TRBV29-1|NA|TRBJ2-2|many
TGCAGCGTTGAAGATTGGGAGGACGCGAACACCGGGGAGCTGTTTTTT
CSVEDWEDANTGELFF
>TRBV12-3/TRBV12-4|NA|TRBJ1-1|many
TGTGCCAGCACCCGGGGGGGTACGGACACTGAAGCTTTCTTT
CASTRGGTDTEAFF
>TRBV7-2|TRBD1|TRBJ2-3|NA
TGTGCCAGCAGCTTAGAGGACAGGGGGCCGACAGATACGCAGTATTTT
CASSLEDRGPTDTQYF
>TRBV27|NA|TRBJ2-2|NA
TGTGCCAGCAGTTCAGGGACACGGAACACCGGGGAGCTGTTTTTT
CASSSGTRNTGELFF
>TRBV27|TRBD1|TRBJ2-5|few
TGTGCCAGCAGGGGACAGGGCTCCCAAGAGACCCAGTACTTC
CASRGQGSQETQYF
>TRBV6-2/TRBV6-3|NA|TRBJ2-2|many
TGTGCCAGATTACTACAAGAGAACACCGGGGAGCTGTTTTTT
CARLLQENTGELFF
>TRBV6-5|TRBD2|TRBJ2-1|NA
TGTGCCAGCAGTAACTTAGCGGGGACCAGCTACAATGAGCAGTTCTTC
CASSNLAGTSYNEQFF
>TRBV2|NA|TRBJ2-7|NA
TGTGCCAGCTCCCCTCAAGTGCTACACTACGAGCAGTACTTC
CASSPQVLHYEQYF
>TRBV12-3/TRBV12-4|TRBD2|TRBJ2-1|NA
TGTGCCAGCAGCGGACTAGCGGAGAGGATCGATGAGCAGTTCTTC
CASSGLAERIDEQFF
>TRBV9|TRBD1|TRBJ2-3|many
TGTGCCAGCAGCACGGGGACAGGGGCAGATACGCAGTATTTT
CASSTGTGADTQYF
>TRBV2|NA|TRBJ1-1|many
TGTGCCAGCAGTCAAGGGAGGGAAGGGAACACTGAAGCTTTCTTT
CASSQGREGNTEAFF
>TRBV20-1|TRBD1|TRBJ2-7|NA
TGCAGTGCTAGAGACCACAGGGGGCCTTACGAGCAGTACTTC
CSARDHRGPYEQYF
>TRBV20-1|TRBD2|TRBJ2-3|NA
TGCAGTGCTTGGCTAGCGGGGGCCTCTAGCACAGATACGCAGTATTTT
CSAWLAGASSTDTQYF
>TRBV30|NA|TRBJ2-7|NA
TGTGCCTGGAGTGTTTCAGTCACCTACGAGCAGTACTTC
CAWSVSVTYEQYF
>TRBV7-9|NA|TRBJ2-1|NA
TGTGCCAGCACCCAGAATAGCCCGGCCTACAATGAGCAGTTCTTC
CASTQNSPAYNEQFF
>TRBV11-2|TRBD1|TRBJ1-2|many
TGTGCCAGCAGATCTCTCACAGGGGATCCTGGCTACACCTTC
CASRSLTGDPGYTF
>TRBV5-5|NA|TRBJ1-1|NA
TGTGCCAGCAGCTTGGACGTTTACACTGAAGCTTTCTTT
CASSLDVYTEAFF
>TRBV10-3|TRBD2|TRBJ2-7|few
TGTGCCATCAGTGAGGGGTGGGGCGGGGGTGAGCAGTACTTC
CAISEGWGGGEQYF
>TRBV9|TRBD1|TRBJ2-1|NA
TGTGCCAGCAGCGTAGGAGGGACAGGGGGCGATGAGCAGTTCTTC
CASSVGGTGGDEQFF
>TRBV9|NA|TRBJ2-5|few
TGTGCCAGCAGCGTAGGATCAGGGGAAGGGCAAGAGACCCAGTACTTC
CASSVGSGEGQETQYF
>TRBV7-8|TRBD1|TRBJ2-2|many
TGTGCCAGCAGCTCATTCGGACAGGGTCACGCGAACACCGGGGAGCTGTTTTTT
CASSSFGQGHANTGELFF
>TRBV28|NA|TRBJ1-2|NA
TGTGCCAGCAGCGTAGAAGACTATGGCTACACCTTC
CASSVEDYGYTF
>TRBV7-9|NA|TRBJ2-7|NA
TGTACCAGCAGCCTTTCCTACGAGCAGTACTTC
CTSSLSYEQYF
>TRBV28|TRBD2|TRBJ2-5|many
TGTGCCAGCAGCCTACCGGGACTACAAGAGACCCAGTACTTC
CASSLPGLQETQYF
>TRBV19|NA|TRBJ1-1|many
TGTGCCAGTAGTATTTTCGGTCCTTTAGGGTCAGGGGAATTCGAAGCTTTCTTT
CASSIFGPLGSGEFEAFF
>TRBV7-9|TRBD2|TRBJ2-1|few
TGTGCCAGCAGCCGACTAGCGGGAGTTCCCCTCAATGAGCAGTTCTTC
CASSRLAGVPLNEQFF
>TRBV28|NA|TRBJ2-7|few
TGTGCCAGCGGTTTCGTGGACATACGCTACGAGCAGTACTTC
CASGFVDIRYEQYF
>TRBV12-3/TRBV12-4|TRBD1|TRBJ2-6|many
TGTGCCAGCAAGGGACAGGGATCTTCTGGGGCCAACGTCCTGACTTTC
CASKGQGSSGANVLTF
>TRBV19|NA|TRBJ2-7|NA
TGTGCCAGTAGGGGGACATATACCTACGAGCAGTACTTC
CASRGTYTYEQYF
>TRBV20-1|NA|TRBJ1-1|NA
TGCAGCGTCGGGTCCCGTTTCGGGGCCAACACTGAAGCTTTCTTT
CSVGSRFGANTEAFF
>TRBV7-9|TRBD1|TRBJ2-5|few
TGTGCCAGCAGCTTTACAGGGGGCGCATATCAAGAGACCCAGTACTTC
CASSFTGGAYQETQYF
>TRBV20-1|TRBD1|TRBJ2-7|many
TGCAGTGCTAGTCGGACAGGTAACGGGGAGCAGTACTTC
CSASRTGNGEQYF
>TRBV5-5|NA|TRBJ1-2|many
TGTGCCAGCAGCTTGACAGCGAGTATTAACTATGGCTACACCTTC
CASSLTASINYGYTF
>TRBV5-6|NA|TRBJ1-1|few
TGTGCCAGCAGCCTATATACCCGGGACTCTCAATCGATGAACACTGAAGCTTTCTTT
CASSLYTRDSQSMNTEAFF
>TRBV11-2|NA|TRBJ2-5|few
TGTGCCAGCAACGGAGGGTTAGAGACCCAGTACTTC
CASNGGLETQYF
>TRBV4-3|TRBD1|TRBJ1-2|NA
TGCGCCAGCAGCCAAGGGGACAGAGATTATTATGGCTACACCTTC
CASSQGDRDYYGYTF
>TRBV5-3|NA|TRBJ2-7|once
TGTGCCAGCAGCTGGGCCCGTGGGGGGCAGTACTTC
CASSWARGGQYF
>TRBV28|TRBD1|TRBJ2-7|NA
TGTGCCAGCAGTTCGGGACAGGGGAGGGCGGGGCAGTACTTC
CASSSGQGRAGQYF
>TRBV7-9|NA|TRBJ1-1|NA
TGTGCCAGCAGCTTAGCGGAGGAGATATATGAAGCTTTCTTT
CASSLAEEIYEAFF
>TRBV7-6|TRBD2|TRBJ2-1|many
TGTGCCAGCAGCTTAGTCGGGGGGAGGAGCAATGAGCAGTTCTTC
CASSLVGGRSNEQFF
>TRBV30|NA|TRBJ2-1|NA
TGTGTATGGAGAGGCCTCTCCTACAATGAGCAGTTCTTC
CVWRGLSYNEQFF
>TRBV25-1|NA|TRBJ1-5|NA
TGTGCCAGCAGTGGGCCTACGGACCCGGAGAATCAGCCCCAGCATTTT
CASSGPTDPENQPQHF
>TRBV27|NA|TRBJ1-5|NA
TGTGCCAGCAGTTTATTTCCACCGGAGGGCAATCAGCCCCAGCATTTT
CASSLFPPEGNQPQHF
>TRBV12-3/TRBV12-4|NA|TRBJ2-2|few
TGTGCCAGCAGCGATTTCACCGGGGAGCTGTTTTTT
CASSDFTGELFF
>TRBV19|NA|TRBJ2-1|NA
TGTGCCAGTAGTATTGGAACTGCCAATGAGCAGTTCTTC
CASSIGTANEQFF
>TRBV4-3|NA|TRBJ1-2|few
TGCGCCAGCAGCCAGTCCGGGAGAGACTACACCTTC
CASSQSGRDYTF
>TRBV7-9|TRBD1|TRBJ1-6|NA
TGTGCCAGCAGCGGGACAGGGGGCTTAAATTCACCCCTCCACTTT
CASSGTGGLNSPLHF
>TRBV6-1|NA|TRBJ1-5|once
TGTGCCAGCAGTGAAGGAGTAGGGTTCCGGCCCCAGCATTTT
CASSEGVGFRPQHF
>TRBV4-1|TRBD2|TRBJ2-3|few
TGCGCCAGCAGCCAAGGCAGTACTAGCGGGGGGACGCCGTGGTGGGATACGCAGTATTTT
CASSQGSTSGGTPWWDTQYF